One sample yielded the 15 T cell receptor beta chains listed below, sequenced in a study of blood T cell repertoires in COVID-19. Generated by immunoSEQ multiplex PCR, the TCRdb table keeps only in-frame clones and is missing some. The sample carries 250,000 to 400,000 clones, about 87% recorded once. The sequenced material came from peripheral blood. The receptors were gathered from a woman in her 30s with COVID-19, enrolled during active disease.

The chain uses TRBV1 and TRBJ2-3; TRBD2 is taken as the D call from the table, unchecked against the DNA. TRBV1 is a listed pseudogene. This CDR3 comprises 21 residues. CDR3 bases: TGCACCAGCAGCCACGAAAAGCGGGGGAGGACTACTTTTTCTAGCACAGATACGCAGTATTTT. As protein: CTSSHEKRGRTTFSSTDTQYF.

The CDR3 sequence: CASSLDSGTEAFF. CDR3 sequence (DNA): TGTGCCAGCAGCCTCGACAGTGGCACTGAAGCTTTCTTT. The V and J genes are TRBV7-2 and TRBJ1-1; D might be TRBD1 (5 bases). The CDR3 sequence is 13 residues long. V lost 5 bases, J lost 4 bases, and 11 bases lay in between. Germline V gene data show CDR1 as SGHTA and CDR2 as FQGNSA.

CDR3 protein: CASSSQTGEDSYTF. CDR3 bases: TGTGCCAGCAGCTCGCAAACAGGGGAGGATTCCTACACCTTC. The chain links TRBV7-2 to TRBJ1-2; 7 bases match TRBD1. In germline, CDR1 is SGHTA, CDR2 FQGNSA. V shed 4 bases, J shed 10 bases, and the junction held 12 bases outside the gene matches. This CDR3 region has 14 residues.

Concerning this clone itself: The identical CDR3 is also encoded by other nucleotide sequences in the sample. The gene calls are TRBV27 and TRBJ2-1, with 10 nucleotides matching TRBD2. J gave up 6 bases and V 6 bases, and 8 bases lay outside the gene matches. The germline CDR1 and CDR2 sequences are MNHEY and SMNVEV (reference sequence). The CDR3 runs to 15 residues. The CDR3 protein is CASSLAGGGFNEQFF. CDR3 coding DNA: TGTGCCAGCAGCTTAGCGGGGGGCGGCTTCAATGAGCAGTTCTTC.

The DNA of the CDR3 is TGTGCCAGCAGCCCGGTCGGCAATCAGCCCCAGCATTTT. It specifies CASSPVGNQPQHF. The chain joins TRBV2 to TRBJ1-5; D gene ambiguous. V was trimmed by 6 bases and J by 2 bases, leaving 8 bases between them. Germline V gene data show CDR1 as SNHLY and CDR2 as FYNNEI. The length of the CDR3 is 13 residues.

This chain connects TRBV6-5 to TRBJ2-7; possible D gene TRBD1, 6 bases. Between the trimmed V and J ends, which lost 6 bases and 2 bases, there was a span of 17 bases. This CDR3 is built from 15 residues. Germline lookup yields CDR1 MNHEY and CDR2 SVGAGI. The CDR3: CASRQDNTGTYEQYV. CDR3 coding DNA: TGTGCCAGCAGACAAGATAATACAGGGACCTACGAGCAGTACGTC.

CDR3 region: CASSSGPGGKLFF. In DNA form, the CDR3 reads TGTGCCAGTAGTTCCGGGCCCGGAGGAAAACTGTTTTTT. This chain joins TRBV19 and TRBJ1-4; D is unclear. Trimming stripped 5 bases from V and 10 bases from J, with 14 bases between. CDR1 and CDR2 from the germline V gene are LNHDA and SQIVND (reference sequence). The CDR3 totals 13 residues.

The chain has TRBV3-1 (or the pseudogene TRBV3-2) and TRBJ2-7; 10 positions agree with TRBD2. Germline V gene sequence: CDR1 LGHDT, CDR2 YNNKEL (reference sequence). The V gene end was trimmed by 4 bases and the J gene end by 5 bases; junction bases not matched to a gene: 8. The CDR3 contains 15 residues. As DNA, the CDR3 is TGTGCCAGCAGCCCACTAAGCGGGGGGGCCGACGAGCAGTACTTC. It translates to CASSPLSGGADEQYF.

Here the CDR3 reads CASSPGDRGANYGYTF. The CDR3 DNA sequence: TGCGCCAGCAGCCCTGGCGACAGGGGAGCTAACTATGGCTACACCTTC. The rearrangement joins TRBV5-1 to TRBJ1-2; TRBD1 matches at 8 bases. The germline V gene has CDR1 SGHRS and CDR2 YFSETQ. The CDR3 covers 16 residues. The junction had 8 bases not matched to a gene; V was cut back by 4 bases and J by 0 bases.

The J gene is TRBJ2-7, the V gene TRBV10-1; D not resolved. Trimming removed 7 bases from V and 4 bases from J, with 11 bases in between. Germline assignment: CDR1 WNHNN and CDR2 SYGVQD (reference sequence). The CDR3 covers 12 residues. The CDR3 loop is CASTKTSYEQYV. The CDR3 DNA follows: TGCGCCAGCACCAAGACTTCTTACGAGCAGTACGTC.

The chain links TRBV5-1 to TRBJ1-2, with TRBD1 matching 9 bases. Trimming cost V 3 bases and J 8 bases; bases outside gene matches: 11. The CDR3 is 15 amino acids. Per the germline V gene, CDR1 is SGHRS and CDR2 is YFSETQ. This CDR3 reads CASSSGLYRGQGYTF. CDR3 nucleotides: TGCGCCAGCAGCTCCGGACTTTACAGGGGGCAAGGCTACACCTTC.

This chain joins TRBV27 and TRBJ2-2; D uncertain. This CDR3 has 12 amino acids. V was cut by 4 bases and J by 10 bases, with 10 bases left in between. Germline loops: CDR1 MNHEY, CDR2 SMNVEV (reference sequence). The CDR3 DNA sequence: TGTGCCAGCAGTTCTCTTCAGAAGGAGCTGTTTTTT. Encoded protein: CASSSLQKELFF.

The chain has TRBV6-5 and TRBJ2-2, with 7 positions matching TRBD1. The CDR3 loop spans 15 amino acids. Trimming cost V 5 bases and J 4 bases; bases outside gene matches: 7. CDR1 is MNHEY, CDR2 SVGAGI, per germline. DNA of the CDR3: TGTGCCAGCAGTCGACCCGGGACAGCCACCGGGGAGCTGTTTTTT. Translating gives CASSRPGTATGELFF.

The chain couples TRBV19 to TRBJ1-5, with D maybe TRBD1 (5 bases). V lost 7 bases to trimming and J lost 2 bases, with 9 bases between them. The CDR3 runs to 13 residues. CDR1 LNHDA and CDR2 SQIVND come from the germline V gene (reference sequence). CDR3 protein: CASKPGRNQPQHF. The CDR3 coding sequence is TGTGCCAGTAAACCAGGGCGCAATCAGCCCCAGCATTTT.

This CDR3 is CASSSQGKKGKSNQPQHF. CDR3 bases: TGTGCCAGCAGCTCACAGGGGAAAAAAGGGAAAAGCAATCAGCCCCAGCATTTT. This chain joins TRBV21-1 and TRBJ1-5; the table assigns TRBD1, which was not confirmed against the DNA. TRBV21-1 is a known pseudogene. The CDR3 runs 18 residues.